Sequencing of this TCR beta chain was carried out in a study of T-cell memory formation after mild COVID-19. Findings and caveats of the study: Memory from before infection featured some responding clones, which suggests cross-reactive memory joined.

CDR3 size: 13 residues. Germline CDR1 reads KGHDR; CDR2 reads SFDVKD. V lost 7 bases to trimming and J lost 4 bases; unmatched junction nucleotides: 2. UMIs and sample barcodes were carried by the TCR alpha and TCR beta cDNA libraries that 5'RACE produced using constant-segment primers. TCRdb fed the 5' RACE reads into MiXCR, producing one record per CDR3 protein. The sample comprises about 190,000 distinct CDR3 sequences, approximately 16% of which are singletons, and 2.4% rests with the top ten. This clonotype was seen a handful of times. Its antigen remains unknown. Input material: PBMCs or a T cell subset sorted from them (not recorded which). The TCR originated in an adult woman who had mild COVID-19 (a few samples of this study predate the infection). Cell type and time point are not known. V gene TRBV24-1 combines with J gene TRBJ2-3, with TRBD1 identical over 9 bases. CDR3: CATSRTGADTQYF. Here the CDR3 DNA reads TGTGCCACCAGCAGGACAGGGGCAGATACGCAGTATTTT.